The sequence of this T cell receptor beta chain was determined in a study of cytomegalovirus exposure and HLA in healthy donors. About the research overall: Findings of an earlier analysis included over 95 million unique TCR beta sequences from roughly 180 million T cells. Findings and limits, study-wide: Immune exposure data for these donors was limited to CMV serostatus. A list of 150 to 200 TCR beta chains associated with cytomegalovirus was given.

Notes on this clone: The antigen is not known.

Primers: 60 Vbeta forward and 13 Jbeta reverse. Method: immunoSEQ multiplex PCR; TCRdb's copy keeps in-frame clones and lacks some. In the table there are hundreds of thousands of clones, roughly 70% of which are singletons. The CDR3 has 12 amino acids. Germline V lookup: CDR1 SGHNT, CDR2 YENEEA. The V and J ends lost 5 bases and 8 bases respectively, with 10 bases between them. The sample comprised PBMCs. The TCR originated in a man between 40 and 49 years old in good health and CMV-seropositive. This chain joins TRBV11-3 and TRBJ2-1; D may be TRBD1 (6 bases). The CDR3 here is CASSNAGDEQFF. CDR3 nucleotide sequence: TGTGCCAGCAGCAACGCAGGGGATGAGCAGTTCTTC.